This T cell receptor beta chain was retrieved from a study of T cells after yellow fever vaccination. Study-wide points: Clonotype sharing between CD4 and CD8 compartments was small. Reappearance after the booster was observed for most primary-vaccination clones (96% CD4, approximately 90% CD8). FACS-sorted repertoires could harbor abundant contaminating bulk-population clonotypes.

Notes on this clonotype: The target antigen is unknown.

Trimming removed 0 bases at V and 1 base at J, with 13 bases between. Germline CDR1 DFQATT, CDR2 SNEGSKA (reference sequence). This CDR3 is 16 amino acids long. They built TCR cDNA with 5'RACE template switching, a step that put in a universal primer site and UMIs. Each CDR3 protein gets one entry after TCRdb re-called the 5' RACE reads with MiXCR. The sample contains around 230,000 distinct CDR3 sequences, roughly 6.2% of which appear only once. The chain combines TRBV20-1 with TRBJ1-3, with TRBD1 as a possible D gene (5 bases). Sample: CD4+ T cells sorted from PBMCs, taken on the day of the yellow fever booster vaccination. The clonotype comes from a man aged 25 to 40 who received the YFV17D yellow fever vaccine. CDR3 in amino acids: CSARDPRALSGNTIYF. Written as DNA, the CDR3 is TGCAGTGCTAGAGATCCCAGGGCCCTTTCTGGAAACACCATATATTTT.